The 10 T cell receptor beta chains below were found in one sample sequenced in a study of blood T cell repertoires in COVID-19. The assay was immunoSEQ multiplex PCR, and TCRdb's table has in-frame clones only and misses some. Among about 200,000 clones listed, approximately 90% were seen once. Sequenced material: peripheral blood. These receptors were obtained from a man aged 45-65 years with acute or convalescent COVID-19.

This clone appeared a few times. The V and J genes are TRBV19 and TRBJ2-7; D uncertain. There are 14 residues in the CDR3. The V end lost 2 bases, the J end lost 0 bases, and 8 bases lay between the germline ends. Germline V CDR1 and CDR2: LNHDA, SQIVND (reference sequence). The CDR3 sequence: CASSISTNSYEQYF. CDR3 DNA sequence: TGTGCCAGTAGTATATCTACGAACTCCTACGAGCAGTACTTC.

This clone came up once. This chain's CDR3 is CASSAGTASSTDTQYF. The CDR3 nucleotides read TGTGCCAGCAGCGCAGGGACAGCCTCTAGCACAGATACGCAGTATTTT. This rearrangement joins TRBV11-3 to TRBJ2-3; TRBD1 matches 7 bases. The CDR3 runs to 16 residues. V lost 5 bases to trimming and J lost 0 bases; unmatched junction nucleotides: 8. Per germline, CDR1 SGHNT and CDR2 YENEEA.

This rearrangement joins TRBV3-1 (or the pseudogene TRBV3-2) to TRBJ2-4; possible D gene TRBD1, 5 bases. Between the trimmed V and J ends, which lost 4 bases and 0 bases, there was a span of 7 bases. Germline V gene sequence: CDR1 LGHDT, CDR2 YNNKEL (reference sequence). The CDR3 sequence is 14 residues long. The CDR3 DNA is TGTGCCAGCAGCCTTCAGGGAGCCAAAAACATTCAGTACTTC. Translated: CASSLQGAKNIQYF.

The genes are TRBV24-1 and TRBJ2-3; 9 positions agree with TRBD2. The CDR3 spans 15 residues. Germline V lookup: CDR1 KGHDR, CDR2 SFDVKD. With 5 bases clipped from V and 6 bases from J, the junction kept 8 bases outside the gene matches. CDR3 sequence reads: CATSVASGNWDTQYF. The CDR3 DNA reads TGTGCCACCAGTGTTGCTAGCGGGAATTGGGATACGCAGTATTTT.

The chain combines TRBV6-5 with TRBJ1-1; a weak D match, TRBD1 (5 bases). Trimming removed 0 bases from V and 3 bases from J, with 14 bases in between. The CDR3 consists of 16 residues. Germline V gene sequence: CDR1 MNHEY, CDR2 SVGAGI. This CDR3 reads CASSYSVRQGHTEAFF. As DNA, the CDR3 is TGTGCCAGCAGTTACTCAGTACGGCAGGGCCACACTGAAGCTTTCTTT.

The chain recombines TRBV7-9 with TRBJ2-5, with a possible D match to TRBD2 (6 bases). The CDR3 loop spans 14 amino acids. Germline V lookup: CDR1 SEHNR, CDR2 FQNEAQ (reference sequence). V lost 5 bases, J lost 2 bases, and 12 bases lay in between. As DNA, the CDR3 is TGTGCCAGCAGCCTACTAGCAGATCAAGAGACCCAGTACTTC. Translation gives CASSLLADQETQYF.

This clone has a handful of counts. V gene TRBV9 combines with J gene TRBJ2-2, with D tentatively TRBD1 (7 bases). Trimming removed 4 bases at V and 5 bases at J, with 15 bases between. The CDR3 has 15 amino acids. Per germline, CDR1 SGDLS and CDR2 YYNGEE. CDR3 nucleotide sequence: TGTGCCAGCAGCACACGACAGGGAGGAACCGGGGAGCTGTTTTTT. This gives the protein CASSTRQGGTGELFF. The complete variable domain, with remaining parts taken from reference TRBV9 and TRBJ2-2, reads DSGVTQTPKHLITATGQRVTLRCSPRSGDLSVYWYQQSLDQGLQFLIQYYNGEERAKGNILERFSAQQFPDLHSELNLSSLELGDSALYFCASSTRQGGTGELFFGEGSRLTVL.

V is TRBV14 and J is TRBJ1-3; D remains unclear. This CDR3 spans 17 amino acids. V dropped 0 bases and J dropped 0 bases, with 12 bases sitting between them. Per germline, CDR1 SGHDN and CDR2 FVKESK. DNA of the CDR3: TGTGCCAGCAGCCAAGAACTCAGAGCTAGCTCTGGAAACACCATATATTTT. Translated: CASSQELRASSGNTIYF. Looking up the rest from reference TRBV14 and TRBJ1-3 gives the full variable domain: EAGVTQFPSHSVIEKGQTVTLRCDPISGHDNLYWYRRVMGKEIKFLLHFVKESKQDESGMPNNRFLAERTGGTYSTLKVQPAELEDSGVYFCASSQELRASSGNTIYFGEGSWLTVV.

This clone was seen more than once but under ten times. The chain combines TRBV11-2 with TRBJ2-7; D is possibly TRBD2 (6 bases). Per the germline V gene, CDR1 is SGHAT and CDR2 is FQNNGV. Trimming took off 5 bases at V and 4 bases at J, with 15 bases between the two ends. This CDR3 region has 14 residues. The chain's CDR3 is CASSPALGRYEQYF. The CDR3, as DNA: TGTGCCAGCAGCCCAGCCTTGGGGAGGTACGAGCAGTACTTC.

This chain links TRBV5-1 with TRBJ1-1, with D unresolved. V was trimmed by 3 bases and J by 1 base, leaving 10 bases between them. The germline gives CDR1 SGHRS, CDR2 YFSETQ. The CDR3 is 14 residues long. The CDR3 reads CASSWWGENTEAFF. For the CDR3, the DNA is TGCGCCAGCAGCTGGTGGGGAGAGAACACTGAAGCTTTCTTT. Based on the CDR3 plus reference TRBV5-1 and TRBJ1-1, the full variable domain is KAGVTQTPRYLIKTRGQQVTLSCSPISGHRSVSWYQQTPGQGLQFLFEYFSETQRNKGNFPGRFSGRQFSNSRSEMNVSTLELGDSALYLCASSWWGENTEAFFGQGTRLTVV.